This T cell receptor (beta chain) stems from a study of blood T cell repertoires in COVID-19. Study at large: Acute and convalescent COVID-19 specimens originated in the United States, Italy and Spain. From T cells, B-cell-depleted T cells, or PBMCs came the material, which was cDNA or gDNA.

This table comes from immunoSEQ multiplex PCR, and its TCRdb copy is limited to in-frame clones, with some not included. The sample comprises around 160,000 clones, roughly 84% of which are singletons, and 5% to 7% rests with the top ten. Exposed study participants had met a COVID-19 case within 2 weeks before entry. Germline V CDR1 and CDR2: GTSNPN, SVGIG (reference sequence). Trimming took 6 bases from V and 14 from J, leaving 14 bases between them. The CDR3 length is 10 residues. The chain links TRBV30 to TRBJ2-1, with a possible D match to TRBD1 (5 bases). This receptor was identified in a woman aged 45-59 years who had been exposed to COVID-19. Material: PBMCs or T cells enriched from blood (not recorded which). DNA of the CDR3: TGTGCCTGTGGTCTGGACAAGGAGTTCTTC. As protein: CACGLDKEFF.